This paragraph reports one T cell receptor beta chain. No antigen is known for it. Researchers ran the PCR with 60 Vbeta and 13 Jbeta primers. Clones were read by immunoSEQ multiplex PCR, and TCRdb kept only the in-frame ones, dropping some. The sample shows about 130,000 clones, about 77% of them seen only once. This sample is drawn from a study of cytomegalovirus exposure and HLA in healthy donors. General study results and limits: Rarity marked most TCR sequences, yet some public TCRs occurred in many donors. When a later analysis was performed, an Asian-associated ancestry cluster reportedly had fewer N-insertions than the approximately 680-donor mean.

The sequence derives from a man aged 50-60 years in good health and CMV-seronegative. Material: PBMCs.

This chain's CDR3 is CASSPREGGAGEDTQYF. The CDR3, as DNA: TGTGCCAGCAGCCCCCGTGAGGGAGGGGCGGGAGAAGATACGCAGTATTTT. The rearrangement uses TRBV9 and TRBJ2-3; 7 positions agree with TRBD2. The germline CDR1 and CDR2 sequences are SGDLS and YYNGEE. The CDR3 is made up of 17 amino acids. V lost 4 bases and J lost 5; bases outside the gene matches: 16.